Following are 18 T cell receptor beta chains from one sample sequenced in a study of cytomegalovirus exposure and HLA in healthy donors. Primers for the PCR totalled 60 Vbeta and 13 Jbeta. Profiled with immunoSEQ multiplex PCR; TCRdb holds only in-frame clones, not every one. The table has approximately 100,000 clones, 50% to 70% seen once. Sequenced sample: PBMCs. Receptors originate from a man between 25 and 39 years old in good health and CMV-seropositive.

The chain joins TRBV7-4 to TRBJ1-2; D not resolved. The germline gives CDR1 SGHVT, CDR2 SQSDAQ. The CDR3 is made up of 14 amino acids. V lost 5 bases and J lost 4, with 14 bases in between. CDR3 coding DNA: TGTGCCAGCAGCAGCACAGTTCTACGCTATGGCTACACCTTC. This gives the protein CASSSTVLRYGYTF.

On this clone: This clone may be a read error of a much larger clone one base away. The rearrangement links TRBV5-6 to TRBJ1-2; D may be TRBD1 (5 bases). Germline CDR1 SGHDT, CDR2 YYEEEE. V was clipped by 7 bases and J by 12 bases, with 19 bases between them. CDR3 size: 12 residues. CDR3 in amino acids: CASGLEQARDTF. The DNA for the CDR3 is TGTGCCAGCGGCCTGGAACAGGCTCGGGACACCTTC.

The V gene is TRBV9, the J gene TRBJ1-2; D is possibly TRBD1 (5 bases). The CDR3 spans 14 residues. Germline-derived CDR1 and CDR2 are SGDLS and YYNGEE. Trimming took 3 bases from V and 0 from J, leaving 9 bases between them. CDR3 sequence (DNA): TGTGCCAGCAGCGACAGGTACACTAACTATGGCTACACCTTC. This codes for CASSDRYTNYGYTF.

The J gene is TRBJ2-3, the V gene TRBV7-9, with TRBD1 matching 7 bases. With 5 bases clipped from V and 9 bases from J, the junction kept 5 bases outside the gene matches. The germline V gene encodes CDR1 SEHNR and CDR2 FQNEAQ (reference sequence). There are 12 residues in the CDR3. The CDR3 spells CASSPSTGTQYF. The CDR3 region has the DNA TGTGCCAGCAGCCCCTCGACAGGGACGCAGTATTTT. The full variable domain, with the rest looked up from reference TRBV7-9 and TRBJ2-3, is DTGVSQNPRHKITKRGQNVTFRCDPISEHNRLYWYRQTLGQGPEFLTYFQNEAQLEKSRLLSDRFSAERPKGSFSTLEIQRTEQGDSAMYLCASSPSTGTQYFGPGTRLTVL.

The chain carries TRBV5-1 and TRBJ1-2; maybe TRBD1 (5 bases). With 0 bases removed from V and 2 bases from J, the gap between germline ends came to 14 bases. The V gene's germline CDR1 is SGHRS and CDR2 YFSETQ. There are 16 residues in the CDR3. Here the CDR3 reads CASSLGAGSPNYGYTF. As DNA, the CDR3 is TGCGCCAGCAGCTTGGGTGCAGGGTCGCCCAACTATGGCTACACCTTC.

The count of this clone is one. The gene calls are TRBV7-8 and TRBJ2-2, with D possibly TRBD1 on 5 matching bases. With 4 bases removed from V and 0 bases from J, the gap between germline ends came to 9 bases. The germline CDR1 and CDR2 sequences are SGHVS and FQNEAQ. The CDR3 extends over 15 amino acids. The CDR3 DNA is TGTGCCAGCAGCTGGACACCTACGAACACCGGGGAGCTGTTTTTT. Translation gives CASSWTPTNTGELFF. Full variable domain (remainder filled in from reference TRBV7-8 and TRBJ2-2): GAGVSQSPRYKVAKRGQDVALRCDPISGHVSLFWYQQALGQGPEFLTYFQNEAQLDKSGLPSDRFFAERPEGSVSTLKIQRTQQEDSAVYLCASSWTPTNTGELFFGEGSRLTVL.

The chain joins TRBV19 to TRBJ1-5; D ambiguous. CDR3 length equals 14 residues. CDR1 is LNHDA and CDR2 is SQIVND in the germline V gene (reference sequence). Trimming took off 3 bases at V and 2 bases at J, with 8 bases between the two ends. CDR3 region: CASSMLEGNQPQHF. CDR3 DNA sequence: TGTGCCAGTAGTATGTTGGAGGGCAATCAGCCCCAGCATTTT.

The chain is built from TRBV7-2 and TRBJ2-5; maybe TRBD2 (6 bases). The CDR3 length is 16 residues. V was clipped by 7 bases and J by 4 bases, with 22 bases between them. Germline-derived CDR1 and CDR2 are SGHTA and FQGNSA. CDR3 loop: CASTPPRVGGGETQYF. CDR3 DNA sequence: TGTGCCAGCACCCCTCCACGAGTCGGGGGAGGAGAGACCCAGTACTTC.

The V gene is TRBV5-8, the J gene TRBJ1-2; D might be TRBD1 (5 bases). The CDR3 is 14 amino acids. CDR1 and CDR2 from the germline V gene are SGHTS and YDEGEE. Trimming removed 0 bases from V and 4 bases from J, with 10 bases in between. CDR3 sequence: CASSLAGAAYGYTF. In DNA form, the CDR3 reads TGTGCCAGCAGCTTGGCTGGGGCGGCCTATGGCTACACCTTC. The whole variable domain, remainder taken from reference TRBV5-8 and TRBJ1-2, is EAGVTQSPTHLIKTRGQQATLRCSPISGHTSVYWYQQALGLGLQFLLWYDEGEERNRGNFPPRFSGRQFPNYSSELNVNALELEDSALYLCASSLAGAAYGYTFGSGTRLTVV.

The chain couples TRBV10-3 to TRBJ2-5; 7 bases agree with TRBD2. V lost 6 bases, J lost 0 bases, and 1 base stayed unmatched. This CDR3 contains 13 residues. Germline assignment: CDR1 ENHRY and CDR2 SYGVKD. The CDR3 reads CAISGGYQETQYF. CDR3 in DNA: TGTGCCATCAGCGGGGGGTACCAAGAGACCCAGTACTTC.

The chain joins TRBV5-1 to TRBJ1-1; D gene uncertain. Germline lookup yields CDR1 SGHRS and CDR2 YFSETQ. Trimming stripped 2 bases from V and 5 bases from J, with 10 bases between. The CDR3 runs 13 residues. The CDR3 protein is CASSFVGGTEAFF. The CDR3, as DNA: TGCGCCAGCAGCTTTGTGGGAGGGACTGAAGCTTTCTTT.

This clone appeared a few times. This chain links TRBV10-3 with TRBJ2-5, with D possibly TRBD2 on 6 matching bases. Germline CDR1 and CDR2: ENHRY and SYGVKD. CDR3 size: 13 residues. With 10 bases removed from V and 0 bases from J, the gap between germline ends came to 12 bases. CDR3 nucleotide sequence: TGTGCCACCCTCGCGGGGCACCAAGAGACCCAGTACTTC. It specifies CATLAGHQETQYF.

V is TRBV5-4 and J is TRBJ1-1; weak D call: TRBD1 (5 bases). The CDR3 is 16 residues long. CDR1 and CDR2 from the germline V gene are SGHNT and YYREEE (reference sequence). V gave up 0 bases and J gave up 1 base, with 13 bases separating them. CDR3 sequence reads: CASSLGQGNPNTEAFF. The CDR3 bases are TGTGCCAGCAGCTTGGGTCAGGGTAATCCGAACACTGAAGCTTTCTTT.

The rearrangement joins TRBV27 to TRBJ2-1, with D perhaps TRBD1 (5 bases). The V gene lost 5 bases and the J gene lost 2 bases, with 13 bases spanning the gap. From germline, CDR1 is MNHEY and CDR2 SMNVEV (reference sequence). The CDR3 consists of 15 residues. CDR3 DNA sequence: TGTGCCAGCAGTGAGCAGGGTGGAGCCTACAATGAGCAGTTCTTC. Translated, it gives CASSEQGGAYNEQFF.

V gene TRBV6-5 combines with J gene TRBJ1-5; D unclear. This CDR3 comprises 13 residues. Trimming took 8 bases from V and 0 from J, leaving 8 bases between them. Per the germline V gene, CDR1 is MNHEY and CDR2 is SVGAGI. CDR3 protein: CASGDYSNQPQHF. As DNA, the CDR3 is TGTGCCAGCGGAGACTATAGCAATCAGCCCCAGCATTTT.

The chain carries TRBV25-1 and TRBJ2-7, with TRBD2 matching over 13 bases. The CDR3 loop spans 18 amino acids. Germline trimming cut 3 bases from V and 0 bases from J; bases unmatched to any gene: 8. Germline V gene data show CDR1 as MGHDK and CDR2 as SYGVNS. DNA for the CDR3: TGTGCCAGCAGTGAGCACGGACTAGCGGGGGAAAGCTCCTACGAGCAGTACTTC. Protein sequence: CASSEHGLAGESSYEQYF.

The chain is built from TRBV5-8 and TRBJ1-2; the D is unclear. The length of the CDR3 is 12 residues. Trimming took off 4 bases at V and 2 bases at J, with 6 bases between the two ends. Germline lookup yields CDR1 SGHTS and CDR2 YDEGEE. This chain's CDR3 is CASSLRNYGYTF. DNA for the CDR3: TGTGCCAGCAGCCTACGAAACTATGGCTACACCTTC.

The chain uses TRBV19 and TRBJ2-2; the match to TRBD1 covers 12 bases. This CDR3 has 16 residues. Germline trimming cut 7 bases from V and 7 bases from J; bases unmatched to any gene: 10. Germline V gene sequence: CDR1 LNHDA, CDR2 SQIVND (reference sequence). CDR3 sequence (DNA): TGTGCCAGTAACCCCCGGGACAGGGGGCCTGGCGGGGAGCTGTTTTTT. Translating gives CASNPRDRGPGGELFF.